What follows describes a single T cell receptor beta chain. Its antigen is not identified. One end of the junction fails to match germline, which may point to a read error. Expressed TCRB transcripts were sequenced after all isolated RNA was converted to cDNA. Clones were read by immunoSEQ multiplex PCR, and TCRdb kept only the in-frame ones, dropping some. The profile shows 600,000 to 700,000 clones, about an eighth of them singletons. This CDR3 is 15 amino acids long. CDR1 and CDR2 from the germline V gene are ENHRY and SYGVKD. These data come from a study of beta chain features in type 1 diabetes. Overall study: Patients and healthy donors were similar in age, gender and cell yields.

General observations from the study: Short templates might get an advantage during PCR, and this would be equal in patients and controls. Among all four CD4+ subsets, Type 1 diabetes patients had TCRB CDR3s that were moderately but significantly shorter.

V and J are TRBV10-3 and TRBJ1-2; 7 bases match TRBD1. Sequences were obtained from naive CD4+ T cells from blood. The clonotype comes from a man between 18 and 29 years old with type 1 diabetes. CDR3 DNA: TGTGCCAGCAGTTACCGCAACAGGGGAGGTTATGGCTACACCTTC. Translated: CASSYRNRGGYGYTF.